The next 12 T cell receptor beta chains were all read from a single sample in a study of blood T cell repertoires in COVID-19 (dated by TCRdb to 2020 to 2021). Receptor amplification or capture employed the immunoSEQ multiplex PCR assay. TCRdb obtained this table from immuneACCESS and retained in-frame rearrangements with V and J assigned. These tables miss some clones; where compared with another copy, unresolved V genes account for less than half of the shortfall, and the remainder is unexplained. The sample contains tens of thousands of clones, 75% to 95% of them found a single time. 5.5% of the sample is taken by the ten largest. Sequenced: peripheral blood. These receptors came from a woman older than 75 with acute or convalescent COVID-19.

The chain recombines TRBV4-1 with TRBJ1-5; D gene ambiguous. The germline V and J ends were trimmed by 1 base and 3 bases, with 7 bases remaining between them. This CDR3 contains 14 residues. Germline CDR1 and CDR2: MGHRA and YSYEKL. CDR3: CASSQVWLNQPQHF. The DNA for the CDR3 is TGCGCCAGCAGCCAAGTGTGGCTCAATCAGCCCCAGCATTTT.

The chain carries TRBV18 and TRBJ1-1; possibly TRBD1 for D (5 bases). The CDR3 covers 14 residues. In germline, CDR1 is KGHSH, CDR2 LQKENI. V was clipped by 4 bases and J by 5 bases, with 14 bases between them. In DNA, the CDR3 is TGTGCCAGCTCACTAGGGGTTGGGATGACTGAAGCTTTCTTT. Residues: CASSLGVGMTEAFF.

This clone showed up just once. CDR3 nucleotides: TGCGCCAGCAGTCCTGCGGCCCCTCGGGAGACCCAGTACTTC. Encoded protein: CASSPAAPRETQYF. This rearrangement joins TRBV5-1 to TRBJ2-5; no definite D call. CDR1 and CDR2 from the germline V gene are SGHRS and YFSETQ. Trimming removed 5 bases from V and 5 bases from J, with 16 bases in between. This CDR3 comprises 14 residues.

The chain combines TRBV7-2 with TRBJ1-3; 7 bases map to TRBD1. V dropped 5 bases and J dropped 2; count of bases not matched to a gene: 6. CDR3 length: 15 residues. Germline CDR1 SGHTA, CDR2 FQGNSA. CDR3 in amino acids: CASSPPGGPGNTIYF. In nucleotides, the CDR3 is TGTGCCAGCAGCCCCCCAGGGGGGCCTGGAAACACCATATATTTT.

The CDR3 loop reads CASSLDGTGSSYNEQFF. CDR3 in DNA: TGTGCCAGCAGCTTAGATGGAACCGGGAGCTCCTACAATGAGCAGTTCTTC. V and J are TRBV11-3 and TRBJ2-1, with D perhaps TRBD2 (6 bases). The CDR3 runs 17 residues. The germline CDR1 and CDR2 sequences are SGHNT and YENEEA. V shed 0 bases and J shed 0 bases, with 12 bases lying between them.

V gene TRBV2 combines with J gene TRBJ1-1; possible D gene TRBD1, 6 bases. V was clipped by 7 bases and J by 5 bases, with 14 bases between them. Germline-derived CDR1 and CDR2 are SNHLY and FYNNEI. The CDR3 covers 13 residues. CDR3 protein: CASKSNRETEAFF. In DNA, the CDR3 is TGTGCCAGCAAAAGTAACAGGGAGACTGAAGCTTTCTTT.

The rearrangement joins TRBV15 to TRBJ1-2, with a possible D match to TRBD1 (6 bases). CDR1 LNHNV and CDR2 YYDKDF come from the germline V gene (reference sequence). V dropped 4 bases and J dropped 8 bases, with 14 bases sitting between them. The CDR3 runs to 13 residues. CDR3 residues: CATSNQQGTGYTF. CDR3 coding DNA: TGTGCCACCAGCAACCAGCAGGGGACAGGCTACACCTTC.

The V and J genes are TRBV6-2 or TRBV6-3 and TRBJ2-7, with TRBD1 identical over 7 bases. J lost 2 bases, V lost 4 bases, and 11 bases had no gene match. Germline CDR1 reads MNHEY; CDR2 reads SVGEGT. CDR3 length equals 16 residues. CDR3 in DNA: TGTGCCAGCAGTTTCAGACCGGGACAGAGTACCTACGAGCAGTACTTC. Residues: CASSFRPGQSTYEQYF.

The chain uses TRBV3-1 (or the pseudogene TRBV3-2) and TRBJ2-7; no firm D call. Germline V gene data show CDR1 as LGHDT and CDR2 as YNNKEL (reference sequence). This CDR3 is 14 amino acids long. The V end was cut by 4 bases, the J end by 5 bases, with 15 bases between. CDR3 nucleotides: TGTGCCAGCAGCCCTAGAGTATTAGCCGACGAGCAGTACTTC. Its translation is CASSPRVLADEQYF.

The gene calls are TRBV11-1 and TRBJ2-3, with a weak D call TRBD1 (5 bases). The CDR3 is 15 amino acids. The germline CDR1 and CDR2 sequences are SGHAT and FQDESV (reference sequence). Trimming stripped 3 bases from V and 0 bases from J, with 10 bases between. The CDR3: CASSLTDSSTDTQYF. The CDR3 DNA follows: TGTGCCAGCAGCTTGACAGACTCTAGCACAGATACGCAGTATTTT.

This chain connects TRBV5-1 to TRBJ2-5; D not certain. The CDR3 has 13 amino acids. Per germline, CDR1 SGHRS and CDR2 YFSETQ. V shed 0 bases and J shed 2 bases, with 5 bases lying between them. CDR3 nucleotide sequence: TGCGCCAGCAGCTTGGGAGAACAAGAGACCCAGTACTTC. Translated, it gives CASSLGEQETQYF. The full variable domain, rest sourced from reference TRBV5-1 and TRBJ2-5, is KAGVTQTPRYLIKTRGQQVTLSCSPISGHRSVSWYQQTPGQGLQFLFEYFSETQRNKGNFPGRFSGRQFSNSRSEMNVSTLELGDSALYLCASSLGEQETQYFGPGTRLLVL.

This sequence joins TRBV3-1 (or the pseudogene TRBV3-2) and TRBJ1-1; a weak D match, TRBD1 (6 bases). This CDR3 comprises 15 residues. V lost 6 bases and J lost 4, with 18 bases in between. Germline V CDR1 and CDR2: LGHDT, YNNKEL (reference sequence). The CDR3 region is CASSQSGVVGTEAFF. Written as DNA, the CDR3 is TGTGCCAGCAGTCAGTCAGGGGTTGTAGGCACTGAAGCTTTCTTT.